This TCR beta chain stems from a study of high-grade serous ovarian cancer treatment subgroups. Tumor samples were taken before definitive surgery or chemotherapy. Some clones are missing from TCRdb's copy, which holds only in-frame ones; the method was immunoSEQ multiplex PCR. This table has around 1,000 clones, 66% appearing once. This CDR3 spans 16 amino acids. From germline, CDR1 is SGHTA and CDR2 FQGNSA. J was trimmed by 3 bases and V by 1 base; bases with no gene match: 4. The chain has TRBV7-2 and TRBJ2-1, with 9 bases that match TRBD2. Sequencing was performed on tumor tissue. The sequence was obtained from a human donor with high-grade serous ovarian cancer. The CDR3 DNA reads TGTGCCAGCAGCTTAGAAGGTAGCGGGGGCTACAATGAGCAGTTCTTC. It encodes CASSLEGSGGYNEQFF.